Listed below are T cell receptor beta chains from one sample, sequenced in a study of blood T cell repertoires in COVID-19. Assay: immunoSEQ multiplex PCR; the TCRdb copy retains only in-frame clones and omits some. The repertoire holds about 34,000 clones, around 90% seen once, with around 5.1% in the top ten. Sequencing was performed on peripheral blood. These receptors all come from a woman over 75 with acute or convalescent COVID-19. Both conserved end residues are part of each CDR3. A D gene is named only where the DNA matches it firmly. Clone size is not always given. Where it is, it says once, few, many or a class for expanded clones.

V	J	size	D	DNA	CDR3
TRBV27	TRBJ2-2	-	TRBD1	TGTGCCAGCAGTACGGGACAGGGGTCTTACACCGGGGAGCTGTTTTTT	CASSTGQGSYTGELFF
TRBV12-5	TRBJ1-2	-	TRBD1	TGTGCTAGTGGTTTGGAGGACAGGGCCTACACCTTC	CASGLEDRAYTF
TRBV21-1	TRBJ1-2	-	-	TGTGCCAGCAGAGGACAGGACTATGGCTACACCTTC	CASRGQDYGYTF
TRBV6-1	TRBJ2-5	-	-	TGTGCCAGCAGTGACGGAGTGGGGGGGGGCAGGCGACAGACCCAGTACTTC	CASSDGVGGGRRQTQYF
TRBV3-1/TRBV3-2	TRBJ1-2	-	-	TGTGCCAGCAGCCAAGAAGGAGGGACCGCTAACTATGGCTACACCTTC	CASSQEGGTANYGYTF
TRBV5-1	TRBJ1-1	-	-	TGCGCCAGCAGCTTTGAAGGGGGCACTGAAGCTTTCTTT	CASSFEGGTEAFF
TRBV4-2	TRBJ2-3	-	TRBD2	TGTGCCAGCAGCCAAGTAGCGGGCGCCACAGATACGCAGTATTTT	CASSQVAGATDTQYF
TRBV27	TRBJ2-2	-	TRBD1	TGTGCCAGCAGTTTAAGGACAGGGGGCACCGGGGAGCTGTTTTTT	CASSLRTGGTGELFF
TRBV5-1	TRBJ1-2	-	-	TGCGCCAGCAGCTTCGCGATAATTTCGGGAAACTATGGCTACACCTTC	CASSFAIISGNYGYTF
TRBV9	TRBJ1-1	-	TRBD1	TGTGCCAGCAGCGTGGGACAGGGCGGCACTGAAGCTTTCTTT	CASSVGQGGTEAFF
TRBV2	TRBJ2-5	-	TRBD1	TGTGCCAGCATAGGGCCTGGACAGGGGAGATGGGAGACCCAGTACTTC	CASIGPGQGRWETQYF
TRBV11-2	TRBJ2-2	-	TRBD1	TGTGCCAGCAGCTTAGGTCGACAGGGGAACACCGGGGAGCTGTTTTTT	CASSLGRQGNTGELFF
TRBV7-2	TRBJ2-7	-	-	TGTGCCAGCAGCTTACGACAGGGAGGTCCCTACGAGCAGTACTTC	CASSLRQGGPYEQYF
TRBV6-2/TRBV6-3	TRBJ2-2	-	-	TGTGCCAGCAGTCCCGACAGGAACACCGGGGAGCTGTTTTTT	CASSPDRNTGELFF
TRBV7-2	TRBJ1-2	-	-	TGTGCCAGCAGCTTAGGTAGACAGGCCCTCTATGGCTACACCTTC	CASSLGRQALYGYTF
TRBV5-1	TRBJ2-7	-	-	TGCGCCAGCAGCTCCGGACAGAGCTCCTACGAGCAGTACTTC	CASSSGQSSYEQYF
TRBV15	TRBJ2-5	-	TRBD2	TGTGCCACCAGCAGGATCAGGACTAGCGGGGGGTACCAAGAGACCCAGTACTTC	CATSRIRTSGGYQETQYF
TRBV10-3	TRBJ1-1	-	-	TGTGCCATCGGGTCTAGGGGAATGAACACTGAAGCTTTCTTT	CAIGSRGMNTEAFF
TRBV4-1	TRBJ2-7	-	TRBD1	TGCGCCAGCAGCCCCGGACAGGGATTTCACGAGCAGTACTTC	CASSPGQGFHEQYF
TRBV7-9	TRBJ2-7	-	TRBD1	TGTGCCAGCACCAGGGACAGGGCGGACTACGAGCAGTACTTC	CASTRDRADYEQYF
TRBV3-1/TRBV3-2	TRBJ2-7	-	TRBD2	TGTGCCAGCAGCCTGGGGGCTAGCGGGGCCCACGAGCAGTACTTC	CASSLGASGAHEQYF
TRBV18	TRBJ2-7	-	TRBD1	TGTGCCAGCTCACCCGAGACAGGGTTCTCCTACGAGCAGTACTTC	CASSPETGFSYEQYF
TRBV4-3	TRBJ1-3	-	TRBD1	TGCGCCAGCAGCCGACCGACAGGGGAAACTGGAAACACCATATATTTT	CASSRPTGETGNTIYF
TRBV4-1	TRBJ2-3	-	TRBD2	TGCGCCAGCAGCCAAAACGGGGCGGGGGGGACAGATACGCAGTATTTT	CASSQNGAGGTDTQYF
TRBV25-1	TRBJ2-1	-	-	TGTGCCAGCAGTGCGCCTAGGGGGTTGGGGAATGAGCAGTTCTTC	CASSAPRGLGNEQFF
TRBV19	TRBJ1-5	-	TRBD1	TGTGCCAGTAGTAAAAACCGGGACAGGGTCAATCAGCCCCAGCATTTT	CASSKNRDRVNQPQHF
TRBV30	TRBJ1-5	-	-	TGTGCCTGGGCCGCAGGCCAGGCCCAGCATTTT	CAWAAGQAQHF
TRBV6-2/TRBV6-3	TRBJ1-1	-	-	TGTGCCAGCAGTTACGAGCGCCGGGAGGCTGAAGCTTTCTTT	CASSYERREAEAFF
TRBV7-9	TRBJ1-2	-	-	TGTGCCAGCAGCTTAGGTCTCACTTATGGCTACACCTTC	CASSLGLTYGYTF
TRBV5-4	TRBJ2-7	-	TRBD1	TGTGCCAGCAGCCCAATGGCAGGGGGCCGCTCCTACGAGCAGTACTTC	CASSPMAGGRSYEQYF
TRBV28	TRBJ1-2	once	-	TGTGCCAGCAGTTTCCCGGGGGGAAACTATGGCTACACCTTC	CASSFPGGNYGYTF
TRBV18	TRBJ1-2	once	TRBD1	TGTGCCAGCTCACCTCCTGACAGGGCGGGAACCTATGGCTACACCTTC	CASSPPDRAGTYGYTF
TRBV6-2/TRBV6-3	TRBJ2-4	-	-	TGTGCCAGCAGTCTGGACTTTCTAGCCAAAAACATTCAGTACTTC	CASSLDFLAKNIQYF
TRBV10-3	TRBJ1-1	-	-	TGTGCCACCAGTGACCTATGGGGGGACCCCCAGAACACTGAAGCTTTCTTT	CATSDLWGDPQNTEAFF
TRBV5-1	TRBJ1-2	-	-	TGCGCCAGCAGCTTGGTTAGGGGGAACTATGGCTACACCTTC	CASSLVRGNYGYTF
TRBV7-7	TRBJ2-6	-	TRBD1	TGTGCTAGCAGCCCCATACAGGGGGTGAGCTCTGGGGCCAACGTCCTGACTTTC	CASSPIQGVSSGANVLTF
TRBV6-5	TRBJ2-5	-	-	TGTGCCAGCAGTCCTCTTGCTGGGCCGGAGACCCAGTACTTC	CASSPLAGPETQYF
TRBV5-1	TRBJ2-5	-	TRBD2	TGCGCCAGCAGCTTCTTAGCGGGGGCGCAAGAGACCCAGTACTTC	CASSFLAGAQETQYF
TRBV12-3/TRBV12-4	TRBJ1-1	-	-	TGTGCCAGCAGTACATGGGGAGGAGCTTTCTTT	CASSTWGGAFF
TRBV5-1	TRBJ2-2	-	TRBD2	TGCGCCAGCAGCTTACTAGCGGGGAGCGGCGGGGAGCTGTTTTTT	CASSLLAGSGGELFF
TRBV7-9	TRBJ2-7	-	-	TGTGCCAGCAGCTTAGTGTCCGGGTCGGCGGACGAGCAGTACTTC	CASSLVSGSADEQYF
TRBV7-9	TRBJ2-2	-	-	TGTGCAGGCGGCGGAGAGACGAACACCGGGGAGCTGTTTTTT	CAGGGETNTGELFF
TRBV11-2	TRBJ1-2	medium-sized	-	TGTGCCAGCAGCATGACAGAGTATGGCTACACCTTC	CASSMTEYGYTF
TRBV19	TRBJ2-5	few	-	TGTGCCAGTAGTCTAGAATCTCAAGAGACCCAGTACTTC	CASSLESQETQYF
TRBV15	TRBJ1-5	few	-	TGTGCCACCAGCAGGGCTTATTCCAATCAGCCCCAGCATTTT	CATSRAYSNQPQHF
TRBV19	TRBJ2-7	once	-	TGTGCCAGTAGTATAGGTGGCGGAACCTACGAGCAGTACTTC	CASSIGGGTYEQYF
TRBV24-1	TRBJ1-5	-	-	TGTGCCACCAGTGATTTGCCAAGGGGAACTACGGATCAGCCCCAGCATTTT	CATSDLPRGTTDQPQHF
TRBV10-3	TRBJ1-3	-	-	TGTGCCATCAGTGAGTCGAGAGCCCTACGAAACACCATATATTTT	CAISESRALRNTIYF
TRBV7-3	TRBJ1-6	-	-	TGTGCCAGCAGCTTAGCAGCAGGGATGGGTAATTCACCCCTCCACTTT	CASSLAAGMGNSPLHF
TRBV5-1	TRBJ2-5	-	TRBD1	TGCGCCAGCAGCGGGACAGGGTACCAAGAGACCCAGTACTTC	CASSGTGYQETQYF
TRBV9	TRBJ1-2	once	TRBD1	TGTGCCAGCAGTGCTACGGGACAGGGTGTCTATGGCTACACCTTC	CASSATGQGVYGYTF
TRBV5-1	TRBJ2-2	-	-	TGCGCCAGCAGCCTAAATGGACAGAGTAACACCGGGGAGCTGTTTTTT	CASSLNGQSNTGELFF
TRBV7-2	TRBJ2-3	-	TRBD2	TGTGCCAGCAGCTATAGCGGGGGGGCGTTTAATCCAGATACGCAGTATTTT	CASSYSGGAFNPDTQYF
TRBV7-8	TRBJ2-2	-	TRBD1	TGTGCCAGCAGCTTACCCCGGACAGGGGGGAACACCGGGGAGCTGTTTTTT	CASSLPRTGGNTGELFF
TRBV3-1/TRBV3-2	TRBJ1-6	-	TRBD1	TGTGCCAGCAGCCTAACAGGGGCGGCCGATTCACCCCTCCACTTT	CASSLTGAADSPLHF
TRBV7-2	TRBJ2-3	once	TRBD1	TGTGCCAGCAGCTTAAGGACAGGGCCCTATAGCACAGATACGCAGTATTTT	CASSLRTGPYSTDTQYF